This T cell receptor (beta chain) comes out of a study of graft-versus-host responses after intestinal transplantation. Study-wide background: Each patient got anti-thymocyte globulin induction, then tacrolimus and steroids for roughly 3 years. General study points: Elevated graft-versus-host to host-versus-graft clonal ratios in allografts were recorded for patients with graft-donor T cell macrochimerism.

This table comes from immunoSEQ multiplex PCR, and its TCRdb copy is limited to in-frame clones, with some not included. The sample holds about 26,000 clones, about 81% seen once. Details on this clone: Its antigen is not known.

The CDR3 covers 15 residues. Per germline, CDR1 KGHSH and CDR2 LQKENI. V lost 4 bases to trimming and J lost 6 bases; unmatched junction nucleotides: 7. The V call is TRBV18, the J call TRBJ2-7; 12 bases are shared with TRBD2. The receptor was derived from a human donor who received an intestinal transplant. This specimen consisted of unstimulated CD4+ T cells sorted from spleen or lymph node cells, obtained before intestinal transplant. CDR3 bases: TGTGCCAGCTCACAAACTAGCGGGAGGTTCGGCGAGCAGTACTTC. Amino acid sequence: CASSQTSGRFGEQYF. The full variable domain, its missing parts supplied by reference TRBV18 and TRBJ2-7, is NAGVMQNPRHLVRRRGQEARLRCSPMKGHSHVYWYRQLPEEGLKFMVYLQKENIIDESGMPKERFSAEFPKEGPSILRIQQVVRGDSAAYFCASSQTSGRFGEQYFGPGTRLTVT.